The rows below give T cell receptor beta chains drawn from one sample of a study of blood T cell repertoires in COVID-19. Produced via immunoSEQ multiplex PCR; TCRdb's table is partial and in-frame only. Seen here are 200,000 or so clones, roughly 83% observed once, and the top ten hold 1.3%. The sample was PBMCs or T cells enriched from blood (not recorded which). These receptors came from a woman aged 40 to 50 with acute COVID-19. CDR3s include the opening cysteine and the closing phenylalanine or tryptophan. The D gene is left open where the match is weak. Not all rows give a size; the values are once, few, many and, for expanded clones, a class.

TRBJ2-4	TRBV29-1	TRBD1	-	13	CSVRGTAKNIQYF	TGCAGCGTTCGAGGGACAGCTAAAAACATTCAGTACTTC
TRBJ2-2	TRBV7-9	TRBD2	once	17	CASSLVLGLAVTGELFF	TGTGCCAGCAGCTTAGTGTTGGGACTAGCGGTCACCGGGGAGCTGTTTTTT
TRBJ2-2	TRBV9	TRBD2	-	15	CASSVAGGNTGELFF	TGTGCCAGCAGCGTAGCGGGGGGAAACACCGGGGAGCTGTTTTTT
TRBJ1-5	TRBV7-2	TRBD1	-	15	CASSLGGQGRQPQHF	TGTGCCAGCAGCTTAGGGGGACAGGGGCGTCAGCCCCAGCATTTT
TRBJ2-2	TRBV30	-	-	17	CAWRSRLLPTNTGELFF	TGTGCCTGGAGGTCCCGGTTACTCCCGACGAACACCGGGGAGCTGTTTTTT
TRBJ1-3	TRBV9	-	-	15	CASSVGGLNGNTIYF	TGTGCCAGCAGCGTAGGGGGGCTGAATGGAAACACCATATATTTT
TRBJ2-7	TRBV28	TRBD1	-	15	CASSSPGQGDYEQYF	TGTGCCAGCAGTTCCCCGGGACAGGGGGACTACGAGCAGTACTTC
TRBJ1-2	TRBV6-5	-	-	13	CAAHSRANYGYTF	TGTGCCGCACACTCCAGGGCTAACTATGGCTACACCTTC
TRBJ2-1	TRBV4-1	TRBD2	-	17	CASSQGAAGGPQNEQFF	TGCGCCAGCAGCCAGGGGGCCGCGGGAGGGCCTCAGAATGAGCAGTTCTTC
TRBJ2-1	TRBV11-3	TRBD2	-	15	CASSPNSGSMVEQFF	TGTGCCAGCAGCCCAAACAGCGGGAGTATGGTTGAGCAGTTCTTC
TRBJ2-6	TRBV6-4	-	-	14	CASSDLSGANVLTF	TGTGCCAGCAGTGACCTCTCTGGGGCCAACGTCCTGACTTTC
TRBJ1-5	TRBV4-1	TRBD1	-	14	CASSQLTGYQPQHF	TGCGCCAGCAGCCAACTGACAGGGTATCAGCCCCAGCATTTT
TRBJ2-7	TRBV15	TRBD1	-	16	CATSRGGGQGQYEQYF	TGTGCCACCAGCAGAGGGGGGGGACAGGGACAATACGAGCAGTACTTC
TRBJ2-7	TRBV30	TRBD1	few	15	CAWTRGTGVDWEQYF	TGTGCCTGGACGAGAGGGACAGGGGTGGATTGGGAGCAGTACTTC
TRBJ2-3	TRBV11-3	TRBD2	-	16	CASSLGLAGTTDTQYF	TGTGCCAGCAGCTTGGGACTAGCGGGAACCACAGATACGCAGTATTTT
TRBJ2-1	TRBV27	TRBD2	-	13	CASSTGLAGDSFF	TGTGCCAGCAGTACGGGACTAGCGGGAGATTCGTTCTTC
TRBJ1-2	TRBV19	-	-	11	CASNTGYGYTF	TGTGCCAGTAATACAGGCTATGGCTACACCTTC
TRBJ2-3	TRBV5-8	-	-	15	CASSGRSRISDTQYF	TGTGCCAGCAGCGGTCGCTCTAGAATCTCCGATACGCAGTATTTT
TRBJ2-3	TRBV28	-	-	13	CASRPGTTDTQYF	TGTGCCAGCAGACCCGGGACTACAGATACGCAGTATTTT
TRBJ1-1	TRBV7-6	-	-	15	CASSLEGRPNTEAFF	TGTGCCAGCAGCTTAGAGGGGCGACCGAACACTGAAGCTTTCTTT
TRBJ1-2	TRBV7-3	TRBD1	few	15	CASSPGTGVWNGYTF	TGTGCCAGCAGCCCAGGGACAGGGGTATGGAATGGCTACACCTTC
TRBJ1-2	TRBV12-3/TRBV12-4	-	-	12	CASSLTGMGYTF	TGTGCCAGCAGTCTTACAGGGATGGGCTACACCTTC
TRBJ1-1	TRBV7-3	TRBD1	-	14	CASSSGTGSTEAFF	TGTGCCAGCAGCTCCGGGACAGGGAGTACTGAAGCTTTCTTT
TRBJ1-1	TRBV29-1	-	-	13	CSVVAQGNTEAFF	TGCAGCGTTGTGGCACAGGGGAACACTGAAGCTTTCTTT
TRBJ2-2	TRBV14	-	-	13	CASSQVPTGELFF	TGTGCCAGCAGCCAAGTTCCGACCGGGGAGCTGTTTTTT
TRBJ1-4	TRBV4-3	-	-	15	CASSPRWAGGEKLFF	TGCGCCAGCAGCCCCCGCTGGGCAGGAGGTGAAAAACTGTTTTTT
TRBJ2-7	TRBV3-1/TRBV3-2	TRBD1	-	14	CASISGTDPYEQYF	TGTGCCAGCATCTCCGGGACAGATCCCTACGAGCAGTACTTC
TRBJ1-1	TRBV7-9	-	-	17	CASSEGAGFYSDTEAFF	TGTGCCAGCAGCGAAGGGGCAGGCTTTTATTCGGACACTGAAGCTTTCTTT
TRBJ2-4	TRBV27	-	-	13	CASSLAFGNIQYF	TGTGCCAGCAGCCTTGCTTTCGGGAACATTCAGTACTTC
TRBJ2-5	TRBV30	-	-	15	CAWSEGASDQETQYF	TGTGCCTGGAGTGAGGGAGCCTCTGACCAAGAGACCCAGTACTTC
TRBJ1-2	TRBV11-1	-	few	11	CASAGLGGYTF	TGTGCCAGCGCCGGACTGGGGGGCTACACCTTC
TRBJ1-1	TRBV28	-	once	12	CASRFTGTEAFF	TGTGCCAGCAGATTCACAGGGACTGAAGCTTTCTTT
TRBJ1-3	TRBV5-5	-	-	15	CASSLDRVQGNTIYF	TGTGCCAGCAGCTTGGACAGGGTGCAAGGAAACACCATATATTTT
TRBJ2-7	TRBV24-1	TRBD2	-	16	CATRGVGTSGMYEQYF	TGTGCCACCCGAGGAGTAGGGACTAGCGGGATGTACGAGCAGTACTTC
TRBJ2-1	TRBV9	TRBD2	once	19	CASSPQLEETSGRDPEQFF	TGTGCCAGCAGCCCCCAATTGGAGGAAACTAGCGGGAGGGACCCTGAGCAGTTCTTC
TRBJ2-2	TRBV5-6	-	-	17	CASSWYTKRINTGELFF	TGTGCCAGCAGTTGGTACACCAAACGAATAAACACCGGGGAGCTGTTTTTT
TRBJ2-3	TRBV11-2	TRBD2	few	17	CASSLGASGGRAVTQYF	TGTGCCAGCAGCTTAGGGGCCTCTGGCGGGAGGGCCGTGACGCAGTATTTT
TRBJ1-2	TRBV30	-	-	11	CAWRAPRGYTF	TGTGCCTGGAGGGCCCCAAGAGGCTACACCTTC
TRBJ1-1	TRBV6-5	-	few	12	CASSTRDTEAFF	TGTGCCAGCAGCACCAGGGACACTGAAGCTTTCTTT
TRBJ1-4	TRBV14	-	-	16	CASSRLRQSNNEKLFF	TGTGCCAGCAGCCGCTTAAGACAGAGTAATAATGAAAAACTGTTTTTT
TRBJ2-7	TRBV21-1	-	-	13	CASRPYPDWEQYF	TGTGCCAGCAGACCCTACCCGGACTGGGAGCAGTACTTC
TRBJ2-1	TRBV7-8	TRBD1	once	16	CASSAQTGVVNNEQFF	TGTGCCAGCAGCGCCCAGACAGGGGTGGTAAACAATGAGCAGTTCTTC
TRBJ2-5	TRBV5-1	TRBD2	-	15	CASRVAGGLQETQYF	TGCGCCAGCAGGGTAGCGGGGGGTCTTCAAGAGACCCAGTACTTC
TRBJ2-1	TRBV4-2	TRBD2	-	15	CASSQGTSGYNEQFF	TGTGCCAGCAGCCAAGGGACTAGCGGGTACAATGAGCAGTTCTTC
TRBJ2-1	TRBV19	TRBD2	-	13	CATGTSGIHEQFF	TGTGCCACCGGGACTAGCGGGATACATGAGCAGTTCTTC
TRBJ1-1	TRBV5-1	-	-	12	CASSLEGGDAFF	TGCGCCAGCAGCTTGGAAGGAGGCGACGCTTTCTTT
TRBJ2-1	TRBV11-3	-	-	15	CASSLAGGSVNEQFF	TGTGCCAGCAGCTTAGCGGGGGGCTCTGTTAATGAGCAGTTCTTC
TRBJ2-1	TRBV18	-	few	13	CASSPRREGEQFF	TGTGCCAGCTCACCACGGAGGGAAGGAGAGCAGTTCTTC
TRBJ1-1	TRBV7-7	-	-	13	CASSLSRGTEAFF	TGTGCCAGCAGCTTATCGCGCGGGACTGAAGCTTTCTTT
TRBJ2-1	TRBV7-8	-	-	11	CASAIDNEQFF	TGTGCCAGCGCTATCGACAATGAGCAGTTCTTC
TRBJ1-6	TRBV2	TRBD1	-	14	CASRGDRGKSPLHF	TGTGCCAGCAGGGGGGACAGGGGGAAGTCACCCCTCCACTTT
TRBJ2-3	TRBV2	-	-	16	CARTEGTKLRTDTQYF	TGTGCCAGGACTGAGGGTACAAAGCTACGCACAGATACGCAGTATTTT
TRBJ2-5	TRBV4-1	TRBD1	-	15	CASSPLGTGGETQYF	TGCGCCAGCAGCCCCCTGGGGACAGGCGGAGAGACCCAGTACTTC
TRBJ1-2	TRBV5-1	-	-	14	CASSGDFVRYGYTF	TGCGCCAGCAGCGGGGACTTCGTGCGCTATGGCTACACCTTC
TRBJ2-2	TRBV3-1/TRBV3-2	TRBD2	-	15	CASSLSGGVTGELFF	TGTGCCAGCAGCCTTTCGGGAGGGGTGACCGGGGAGCTGTTTTTT
TRBJ2-1	TRBV9	TRBD2	-	15	CASSVRTSAYNEQFF	TGTGCCAGCAGCGTGAGGACTAGCGCCTACAATGAGCAGTTCTTC
TRBJ1-2	TRBV15	-	-	12	CATSMSNYGYTF	TGTGCCACCAGCATGAGCAACTATGGCTACACCTTC
TRBJ1-1	TRBV3-1/TRBV3-2	-	once	14	CASSPPGRSTEAFF	TGTGCCAGCAGCCCCCCAGGGCGGAGCACTGAAGCTTTCTTT
TRBJ1-4	TRBV5-6	-	few	14	CASSLEGWHEKLFF	TGTGCCAGCAGCTTGGAGGGGTGGCATGAAAAACTGTTTTTT